The T cell receptor (beta chain) described here comes from a study of blood T cell repertoires in COVID-19. Study as a whole: The United States, Italy and Spain supplied acute and convalescent COVID-19 samples. Sources were T cells, B-cell-depleted T cells, or PBMCs; the material itself was cDNA or gDNA.

Per the original data handling: Nucleated cell counts were estimated from reference gene primer amplification. Libraries were prepared by immunoSEQ multiplex PCR; TCRdb keeps only in-frame clonotypes and omits some of them. V, J and clone size reflect that table, while D and trimming were determined from the DNA. Of approximately 150,000 clones listed, over 80% are singletons. There are 12 residues in the CDR3. V lost 5 bases to trimming and J lost 7 bases, with 9 bases between them. CDR1 is SEHNR and CDR2 is FQNEAQ in the germline V gene (reference sequence). The sequence came from a man aged 50 or older who had recovered from COVID-19. The V and J genes are TRBV7-9 and TRBJ1-5, with D perhaps matching TRBD1 (5 bases). Sequences were obtained from peripheral blood. Here the CDR3 reads CASSDGGQPQHF. The CDR3 nucleotides are TGTGCCAGCAGCGATGGGGGGCAGCCCCAGCATTTT. The full variable domain, in which reference TRBV7-9 and TRBJ1-5 provide the parts outside the CDR3, is DTGVSQNPRHKITKRGQNVTFRCDPISEHNRLYWYRQTLGQGPEFLTYFQNEAQLEKSRLLSDRFSAERPKGSFSTLEIQRTEQGDSAMYLCASSDGGQPQHFGDGTRLSIL.